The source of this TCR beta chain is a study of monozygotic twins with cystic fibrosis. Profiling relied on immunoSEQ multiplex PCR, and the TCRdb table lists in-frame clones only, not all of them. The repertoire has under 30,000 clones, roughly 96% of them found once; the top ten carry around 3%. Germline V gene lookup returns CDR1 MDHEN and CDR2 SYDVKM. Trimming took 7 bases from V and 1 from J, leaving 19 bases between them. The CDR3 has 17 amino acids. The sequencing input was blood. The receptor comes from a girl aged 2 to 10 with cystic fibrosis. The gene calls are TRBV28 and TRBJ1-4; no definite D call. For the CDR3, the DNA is TGTGCCAGCATGGGCGGGCGGGGAGAGGGAACTAATGAAAAACTGTTTTTT. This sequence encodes CASMGGRGEGTNEKLFF.